This T cell receptor (beta chain) came from a study of response to subunit inactivated influenza vaccine (dated by TCRdb to the late 2010s). Looking at the study overall: To follow how T cells responded to a trivalent subunit inactivated influenza vaccine, the researchers relied on deep quantitative profiling of the T cell receptor repertoire.

Library preparation employed RT-PCR. The instrument was an Illumina HiSeq 2500. TCRdb trimmed the raw reads at Q25, called clones with MiXCR and kept productive beta chains. Rows are unified per CDR3 protein, each entry keeping the most common DNA and genes. This sample holds approximately 500,000 distinct CDR3 sequences; approximately 12% were observed only once. Jointly, the top ten make up roughly 14% of the sample. The CDR3, cysteine through phenylalanine, is 14 amino acids long. Only the CDR3 portion is preserved as DNA: 42 bases, with reading frame beginning at the first base. The germline V gene (reference sequence) specifies GTSNPN as CDR1 and SVGIG as CDR2. Trimming at the junction amounts to 6 bases on V and 8 bases on J, and the germline ends lie 20 bases apart. In its sample, this clonotype was seen a few times. Its antigen is still unknown. No much larger clone is present one base from it, and per-base qualities are unavailable.

General study outcomes and caveats: It was suggested by the authors that each seasonal influenza vaccination may recruit only a limited number of new T cells.

The time point label for this specimen denotes: 45 to 55 days after influenza vaccine administration. This chain joins TRBV30 to TRBJ2-1; tentative D gene TRBD2, with 6 bases matching. The origin of this receptor is a man aged 50 or older who received an inactivated influenza vaccine. Donor details come from another sample of the same person, matched by shared clones. The sequenced sample was PBMCs from blood, obtained about 40 days after vaccination. The encoded CDR3 is CACGSGVVGYEQFF. The nucleotide sequence is TGTGCCTGTGGGTCGGGAGTAGTTGGTTATGAGCAGTTCTTC.